Given below is one T cell receptor beta chain in context. Its cognate antigen has yet to be identified. No clone much larger than this one lies a single base away; base qualities are absent. V is cut back by 1 base and J by 8 bases, with 8 bases in the junction unmatched. CDR3 length: 16 amino acids, cysteine to phenylalanine. Here the CDR3 DNA is all that survives: 48 bases in frame from base 1. The germline V gene specifies SGHVS as CDR1 and FQNEAQ as CDR2. The trial excluded patients who had a history of autoimmune disease or were on systemic immunosuppression. Peripheral blood for TCR sequencing was drawn from every dose cohort at baseline, at cycle 4 day 1 and at cycle 7 day 1. Samples came from an open-label, multicenter, first-in-human phase I dose-escalation trial of ivuxolimab. The trial enrolled adults with locally advanced or metastatic head and neck squamous cell, hepatocellular, melanoma or renal cell carcinoma. Before TCR sequencing, CD4+ T cells and CD8+ T cells from peripheral blood were sorted into separate populations.

These data belong to a study of OX40 agonist ivuxolimab in advanced cancers. Some background on the complete study: Ivuxolimab, which targeted the costimulatory receptor OX40 (CD134), was an agonistic, fully human IgG2 monoclonal antibody. The monotherapy dose-escalation portion (N = 52 patients) of the phase I ivuxolimab trial is reported in the paper. Patients were allowed to have had prior anti-PD-1, anti-PD-L1 or anti-CTLA-4 therapy, and 40% of the dose-escalation patients had previously received checkpoint inhibitors. Intravenous ivuxolimab was administered to patients every 2 weeks at six dose levels: 0.01, 0.1, 0.3, 1.5, 3 and 10 mg/kg. Of the roughly 52 dose-escalation patients, hepatocellular carcinoma was present in about 20, melanoma in approximately 15, renal cell carcinoma in 9 and head and neck cancer in 9. A male proportion of around 80% and a mean age of about 60 years, ranging from about 23 to 90, were recorded for the dose-escalation cohort. The purpose of peripheral TCRbeta sequencing was to test whether ivuxolimab changed TCR sequence diversity and led to clonal T-cell expansion. Partial responses occurred in three dose-escalation patients: two with cutaneous melanoma and one with hepatocellular carcinoma. Broader findings and caveats from the paper: After ivuxolimab, CD8+ T cells had more expanded clones than CD4+ T cells on average. The antigen specificity of the peripheral T cells that underwent clonal expansion was not determined. Low levels of normalized T-cell clonal expansion were also seen in some patients who did not respond. In partial responders in the 0.1-3.0 mg/kg groups, normalized peripheral clonal expansion was found to be among the lowest, especially among CD8+ T cells. At doses of 0.1 to 3.0 mg/kg, clonal expansion of both CD4+ and CD8+ T cells in blood was seen between baseline and week 6.

Genomic DNA was extracted from sorted cells for sequencing of the TCRbeta CDR3 region. TCRbeta CDR3 regions were sequenced using the immunoSEQ Assay. Entries here come from immuneACCESS through TCRdb and include only in-frame sequences with V and J called. Some clones fail to appear in such tables; in the studies checked, an unresolved V gene covers under half of the shortfall, and the cause of the remainder is unknown. This sample lists 30,000 to 45,000 clones; roughly 82% were detected once. Of the sample, 1.8% falls within the top ten clones. The clonotype comes from an adult with an advanced solid tumor such as melanoma, head and neck, liver or kidney cancer. The chain was built from TRBV7-8 and TRBJ2-3, with 11 bases aligning to TRBD1. The source material was CD4+ or CD8+ T cells sorted from blood, sampled in a trial of the OX40 agonist ivuxolimab. The CDR3 has the sequence CASSLGRDRGRGTQYF. The nucleotides read TGTGCCAGCAGCTTAGGCCGGGACAGGGGGAGGGGTACGCAGTATTTT.